This T cell receptor (beta chain) derives from a study of T cell changes during pregnancy in multiple sclerosis. Libraries were prepared by immunoSEQ multiplex PCR; TCRdb keeps only in-frame clonotypes and omits some of them. The sample holds 40,000 to 45,000 clones, approximately 91% seen once. Germline lookup yields CDR1 LGHNA and CDR2 YSLEER. Trimming removed 2 bases from V and 4 bases from J, with 15 bases in between. The CDR3 runs to 15 residues. Here the sequenced sample was CD8+ T cells from peripheral blood mononuclear cells, taken in the third trimester of pregnancy. This TCR was sampled from a female donor with multiple sclerosis, enrolled in a pregnancy study. The chain uses TRBV4-3 and TRBJ2-7; the D gene is possibly TRBD1 (6 bases). The CDR3 coding sequence is TGCGCCAGCAGCCAAAACTTGGACAGACTTTACGAGCAGTACTTC. Amino acid sequence: CASSQNLDRLYEQYF.